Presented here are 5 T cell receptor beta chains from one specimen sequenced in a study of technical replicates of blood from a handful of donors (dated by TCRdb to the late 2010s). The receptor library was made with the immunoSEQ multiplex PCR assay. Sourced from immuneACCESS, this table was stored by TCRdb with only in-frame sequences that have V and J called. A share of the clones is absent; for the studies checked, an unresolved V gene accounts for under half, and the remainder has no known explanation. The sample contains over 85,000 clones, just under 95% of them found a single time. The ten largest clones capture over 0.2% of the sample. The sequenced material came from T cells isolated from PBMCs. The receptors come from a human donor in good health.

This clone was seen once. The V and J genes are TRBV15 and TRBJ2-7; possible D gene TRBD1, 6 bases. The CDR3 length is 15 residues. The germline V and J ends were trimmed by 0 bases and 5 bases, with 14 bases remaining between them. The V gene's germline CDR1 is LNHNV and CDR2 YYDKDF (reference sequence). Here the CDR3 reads CATSREQQGRNEQYF. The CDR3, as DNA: TGTGCCACCAGCAGAGAACAGCAGGGGCGGAACGAGCAGTACTTC.

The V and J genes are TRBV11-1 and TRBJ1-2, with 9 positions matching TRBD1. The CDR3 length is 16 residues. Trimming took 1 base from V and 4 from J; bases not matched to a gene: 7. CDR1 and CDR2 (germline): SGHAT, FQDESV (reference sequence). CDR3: CASSLGRTGAGYGYTF. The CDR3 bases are TGTGCCAGCAGCTTAGGAAGGACAGGGGCCGGCTATGGCTACACCTTC. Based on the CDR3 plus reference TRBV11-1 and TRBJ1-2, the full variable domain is EAEVAQSPRYKITEKSQAVAFWCDPISGHATLYWYRQILGQGPELLVQFQDESVVDDSQLPKDRFSAERLKGVDSTLKIQPAELGDSAMYLCASSLGRTGAGYGYTFGSGTRLTVV.

The chain's CDR3 is CASSFSGGTDTQYF. The CDR3 DNA sequence: TGTGCCAGCAGTTTTAGCGGGGGGACAGATACGCAGTATTTT. The chain combines TRBV6-5 with TRBJ2-3; 10 positions match TRBD2. CDR1 MNHEY and CDR2 SVGAGI come from the germline V gene. V shed 4 bases, J shed 3 bases, and the junction held 1 base outside the gene matches. This CDR3 has 14 amino acids.

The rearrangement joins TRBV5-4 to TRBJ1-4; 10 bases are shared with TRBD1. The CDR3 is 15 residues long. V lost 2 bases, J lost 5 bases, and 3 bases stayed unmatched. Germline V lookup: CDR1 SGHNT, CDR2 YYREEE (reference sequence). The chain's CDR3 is CASSFDRGRNEKLFF. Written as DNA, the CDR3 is TGTGCCAGCAGCTTTGACAGGGGGCGAAATGAAAAACTGTTTTTT.

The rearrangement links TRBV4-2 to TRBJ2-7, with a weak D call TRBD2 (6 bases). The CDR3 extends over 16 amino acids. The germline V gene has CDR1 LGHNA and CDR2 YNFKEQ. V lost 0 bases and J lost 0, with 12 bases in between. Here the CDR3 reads CASSQDLLASSYEQYF. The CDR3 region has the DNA TGTGCCAGCAGCCAAGATTTGCTAGCGAGCTCCTACGAGCAGTACTTC.